The 30 T cell receptor beta chains listed next were all sequenced from one sample in a study of T cell repertoires in cytomegalovirus infection. Their antigens remain unidentified. A single record per CDR3 protein comes from TCRdb applying MiXCR to the reads. Of some 800,000 distinct CDR3 sequences listed, about 31% were seen once; the top ten hold under 15%. The sequences come from cultured CD8+ T cells from PBMCs, collected from culture after CMV antigen stimulation. The receptor set was obtained from a human donor in good health (CMV status not recorded). Some clones in this sample may be carry-over from other donors' samples.

This clonotype was detected ten times or more. Here the CDR3 reads CAISESGYNEQFF. The CDR3 DNA sequence: TGTGCCATCAGTGAGTCGGGGTACAATGAGCAGTTCTTC. This chain joins TRBV10-3 and TRBJ2-1; D uncertain. Trimming cost V 0 bases and J 4 bases, with 4 bases left between them. The CDR3 loop spans 13 amino acids. Germline CDR1 is ENHRY and CDR2 is SYGVKD.

The J gene is TRBJ2-5, the V gene TRBV4-1; TRBD2 is a possible D gene (6 bases). Germline lookup yields CDR1 MGHRA and CDR2 YSYEKL. The CDR3 sequence is 16 residues long. Trimming stripped 4 bases from V and 0 bases from J, with 15 bases between. CDR3 sequence reads: CASSRQSAGYQETQYF. CDR3 nucleotide sequence: TGCGCCAGCAGCCGCCAGTCTGCGGGGTACCAAGAGACCCAGTACTTC.

Details on this clonotype: A single base separates this from a much larger clone, so it may be a read error. The J gene is TRBJ2-5, the V gene TRBV7-2, with D tentatively TRBD2 (5 bases). V was shortened by 3 bases and J by 6 bases, with 17 bases between the two germline ends. This CDR3 has 15 amino acids. CDR1 and CDR2 from the germline V gene are SGHTA and FQGNSA. The CDR3 coding sequence is TGTGCCAGCAGCTTCGTCGGGGAATTTTGGAAGACCCAGTACTTC. Residues: CASSFVGEFWKTQYF.

The rearrangement joins TRBV6-1 to TRBJ2-7; a weak D match, TRBD1 (6 bases). CDR1 MNHNS and CDR2 SASEGT come from the germline V gene. This CDR3 comprises 14 residues. Trimming took off 2 bases at V and 4 bases at J, with 12 bases between the two ends. The CDR3 reads CASSEKGVRYEQYV. The CDR3 coding sequence is TGTGCCAGCAGTGAAAAGGGGGTGAGGTACGAGCAGTACGTC.

This clonotype came up a few times. The gene calls are TRBV5-1 and TRBJ2-1; TRBD2 matches at 9 bases. Germline values: CDR1 SGHRS, CDR2 YFSETQ. Trimming removed 3 bases from V and 5 bases from J; junction bases left unmatched: 9. The CDR3 length is 16 residues. The DNA for the CDR3 is TGCGCCAGCAGCTGGGGCGCGGGGGGGCCAAACAATGAGCAGTTCTTC. Amino acids: CASSWGAGGPNNEQFF.

This clonotype was observed a few times. The chain is built from TRBV12-5 and TRBJ2-7; D uncertain. Germline CDR1 and CDR2: LGHNT and FRNRAP. This CDR3 is built from 13 residues. Trimming took 2 bases from V and 1 from J, leaving 6 bases between them. The CDR3 sequence: CASGLFGSYEQYF. The DNA of the CDR3 is TGTGCTAGTGGTTTGTTTGGATCCTACGAGCAGTACTTC. The full variable domain, its missing parts supplied by reference TRBV12-5 and TRBJ2-7, is DARVTQTPRHKVTEMGQEVTMRCQPILGHNTVFWYRQTMMQGLELLAYFRNRAPLDDSGMPKDRFSAEMPDATLATLKIQPSEPRDSAVYFCASGLFGSYEQYFGPGTRLTVT.

The chain recombines TRBV7-3 with TRBJ2-1, with D uncertain. V lost 5 bases and J lost 10, with 12 bases in between. The germline V gene encodes CDR1 SGHTA and CDR2 FQGTGA. CDR3 length: 12 amino acids. The CDR3 spells CASSPWPPEQFF. The CDR3 coding sequence is TGTGCCAGCAGCCCCTGGCCTCCCGAGCAGTTCTTC.

The V call is TRBV10-3, the J call TRBJ1-1, with 7 bases aligning to TRBD1. Germline CDR1 ENHRY, CDR2 SYGVKD. J gave up 5 bases and V 3 bases, and 9 bases lay outside the gene matches. This CDR3 spans 15 amino acids. CDR3 DNA: TGTGCCATCAGTGACCAGCGACAGGGAGGAACTGAAGCTTTCTTT. This sequence encodes CAISDQRQGGTEAFF.

The chain couples TRBV4-1 to TRBJ2-3, with a possible D match to TRBD2 (5 bases). Germline V gives CDR1 MGHRA, CDR2 YSYEKL. The CDR3 is made up of 13 amino acids. Trimming cost V 4 bases and J 5 bases, with 10 bases left between them. CDR3 loop: CASSPVLVDTQYF. The CDR3 bases are TGCGCCAGCAGCCCCGTACTAGTAGATACGCAGTATTTT.

This clonotype was found many times. The V and J genes are TRBV7-6 and TRBJ2-5; unclear D gene. The CDR3 is 15 residues long. Trimming cost V 1 base and J 1 base, with 10 bases left between them. Germline CDR1 SGHVS, CDR2 FNYEAQ. In DNA form, the CDR3 reads TGTGCCAGCAGCTTAGTTTACAGCCCCCAAGAGACCCAGTACTTC. Its translation: CASSLVYSPQETQYF.

A remark on this clonotype: Mismatch with germline at one junction end may stem from a read error. The gene calls are TRBV6-6 and TRBJ2-3; 13 nucleotides agree with TRBD2. The CDR3 has 18 residues. Germline V lookup: CDR1 MNHNY, CDR2 SVGAGI (reference sequence). The CDR3 is CASSHSRLAGGLTDTQYF. The CDR3 DNA sequence: TGTGCCAGCAGTCACTCCCGACTAGCGGGGGGCCTCACAGATACGCAGTATTTT.

The table lists this clonotype with a few counts. V is TRBV2 and J is TRBJ1-5, with D maybe TRBD1 (5 bases). The CDR3 has 14 amino acids. Trimming stripped 5 bases from V and 5 bases from J, with 13 bases between. Per the germline V gene, CDR1 is SNHLY and CDR2 is FYNNEI. The CDR3 region has the DNA TGTGCCAGCAGTCCCGGGGCTCTGGATCAGCCCCAGCATTTT. Residues: CASSPGALDQPQHF.

This clonotype has at least ten counts. The CDR3 protein is CASSLGIGGNTEAFF. CDR3 nucleotide sequence: TGTGCCAGCAGCTTAGGGATTGGCGGGAACACTGAAGCTTTCTTT. The chain is built from TRBV7-6 and TRBJ1-1; D not certain. Germline V gene sequence: CDR1 SGHVS, CDR2 FNYEAQ. The CDR3 consists of 15 residues. Trimming left V 1 base short and J 1 base short, with 10 bases between.

CDR3 DNA sequence: TGTGCCATCAGTGAGTCGGGTAGCGGGGTTGTTAATGAGCAGTTCTTC. This codes for CAISESGSGVVNEQFF. The chain couples TRBV10-3 to TRBJ2-1, with 8 nucleotides matching TRBD2. J gave up 7 bases and V 0 bases, and 8 bases lay outside the gene matches. The germline CDR1 and CDR2 sequences are ENHRY and SYGVKD. The CDR3 runs to 16 residues.

The rearrangement links TRBV27 to TRBJ1-3, with 11 bases identical to TRBD1. The CDR3 is 19 amino acids. Germline CDR1 and CDR2: MNHEY and SMNVEV (reference sequence). J gave up 2 bases and V 0 bases, and 9 bases lay outside the gene matches. In nucleotides, the CDR3 is TGTGCCAGCAGTTTATCGGGACAGGGGGTAGAGAGGGCTGGAAACACCATATATTTT. Translation gives CASSLSGQGVERAGNTIYF.

The chain carries TRBV5-6 and TRBJ2-1; D gene uncertain. Looked up from germline, CDR1 is SGHDT and CDR2 is YYEEEE. Trimming removed 0 bases at V and 5 bases at J, with 6 bases between. This CDR3 has 13 residues. CDR3: CASSLANDNEQFF. As DNA, the CDR3 is TGTGCCAGCAGCTTGGCCAACGACAATGAGCAGTTCTTC.

The gene calls are TRBV19 and TRBJ1-1; no definite D call. In germline, CDR1 is LNHDA, CDR2 SQIVND (reference sequence). CDR3 length equals 14 residues. V was clipped by 3 bases and J by 3 bases, with 11 bases between them. As DNA, the CDR3 is TGTGCCAGTAGTATTGGGATATTAGACACTGAAGCTTTCTTT. Translating gives CASSIGILDTEAFF.

This clonotype was seen only a few times. V and J are TRBV5-5 and TRBJ2-1; D unresolved. Trimming stripped 6 bases from V and 4 bases from J, with 14 bases between. Germline values: CDR1 SGHKS, CDR2 YYEKEE (reference sequence). The CDR3 contains 14 residues. The CDR3 nucleotides are TGTGCCAGCATGGGTTTGGGTCCTTACAATGAGCAGTTCTTC. It codes for CASMGLGPYNEQFF. Complete variable domain (other parts from reference TRBV5-5 and TRBJ2-1): DAGVTQSPTHLIKTRGQQVTLRCSPISGHKSVSWYQQVLGQGPQFIFQYYEKEERGRGNFPDRFSARQFPNYSSELNVNALLLGDSALYLCASMGLGPYNEQFFGPGTRLTVL.

Ten or more counts support this clonotype. The CDR3 DNA is TGTGCCAGCAGCTTAGCGCCAGATCTGACAACTGAGCAGTTCTTC. Protein product: CASSLAPDLTTEQFF. The rearrangement links TRBV7-6 to TRBJ2-1; D unclear. The CDR3 is 15 amino acids. CDR1 and CDR2 (germline): SGHVS, FNYEAQ. Trimming cost V 0 bases and J 9 bases, with 15 bases left between them.

CDR3 DNA: TGTGCCAGCAGGGGACCGCAGAACGGTGGGGAAGCTTTCTTT. It specifies CASRGPQNGGEAFF. This chain uses TRBV7-9 with TRBJ1-1, with D maybe TRBD1 (5 bases). V lost 6 bases and J 8 bases, leaving 19 bases between the germline ends. The CDR3 spans 14 residues. Germline V lookup: CDR1 SEHNR, CDR2 FQNEAQ (reference sequence).

This clonotype was counted at least ten times. The chain employs TRBV7-6 and TRBJ1-4; 11 bases line up with TRBD1. V lost 2 bases and J lost 5; bases outside the gene matches: 4. This CDR3 comprises 16 residues. Per germline, CDR1 SGHVS and CDR2 FNYEAQ. CDR3: CASSLRTGGPNEKLFF. As DNA, the CDR3 is TGTGCCAGCAGCTTAAGGACAGGGGGCCCCAATGAAAAACTGTTTTTT.

The V gene is TRBV6-5, the J gene TRBJ2-3, with D perhaps matching TRBD1 (6 bases). The CDR3 sequence is 17 residues long. Germline loops: CDR1 MNHEY, CDR2 SVGAGI. Trimming took 6 bases from V and 2 from J, leaving 21 bases between them. The CDR3 coding sequence is TGTGCCAGCAGGGGTGACAGGCGAACTTCGATCACAGATACGCAGTATTTT. It yields the protein CASRGDRRTSITDTQYF.

In this sample, this clonotype turned up a few times. This chain joins TRBV6-2 or TRBV6-3 and TRBJ2-3; 14 bases are a match to TRBD2. The germline V gene encodes CDR1 MNHEY and CDR2 SVGEGT. V was clipped by 7 bases and J by 0 bases; unmatched bases: 9. CDR3 length: 18 residues. CDR3: CASTLTGTSGSSTDTQYF. The CDR3 coding sequence is TGTGCCAGCACCCTAACCGGGACTAGCGGGAGTAGCACAGATACGCAGTATTTT.

This clonotype was detected many times. In nucleotides, the CDR3 is TGTGCCAGCAGCACGTTAGGGAGACTACCCTTACGGGAGCTGTTTTTT. This codes for CASSTLGRLPLRELFF. The chain is built from TRBV7-9 and TRBJ2-2; D may be TRBD2 (5 bases). Deletions cut 5 bases from V and 9 bases from J, with 22 bases between. This CDR3 has 16 amino acids. Germline V CDR1 and CDR2: SEHNR, FQNEAQ (reference sequence).

This clonotype was found a few times. The V and J genes are TRBV7-9 and TRBJ2-5; no clear D. CDR3 length equals 15 residues. The V and J ends lost 1 base and 2 bases respectively, with 11 bases between them. CDR1 is SEHNR, CDR2 FQNEAQ, per germline (reference sequence). CDR3: CASSLGPHLQETQYF. The DNA for the CDR3 is TGTGCCAGCAGCTTAGGACCGCATTTACAAGAGACCCAGTACTTC.

Ten or more counts support this clonotype. V gene TRBV5-1 combines with J gene TRBJ1-1; no firm D call. V dropped 4 bases and J dropped 0 bases, with 10 bases sitting between them. Germline values: CDR1 SGHRS, CDR2 YFSETQ. The CDR3 extends over 14 amino acids. The CDR3 here is CASSGKAVNTEAFF. CDR3 bases: TGCGCCAGCAGCGGAAAAGCAGTGAACACTGAAGCTTTCTTT.

This clonotype was counted many times. The chain recombines TRBV9 with TRBJ1-5; 7 nucleotides match TRBD1. V lost 4 bases, J lost 2 bases, and 6 bases stayed unmatched. The germline V gene has CDR1 SGDLS and CDR2 YYNGEE. The length of the CDR3 is 15 residues. The DNA for the CDR3 is TGTGCCAGCAGCCAATCCGGGACAGGCAATCAGCCCCAGCATTTT. Encoded protein: CASSQSGTGNQPQHF.

This clonotype was seen at least ten times. DNA of the CDR3: TGTGCCAGCAGCCTAGGGACTAGCGCGCAGTATTTT. Protein product: CASSLGTSAQYF. V and J are TRBV7-2 and TRBJ2-3; 10 bases map to TRBD2. The CDR3 loop spans 12 amino acids. Germline trimming cut 5 bases from V and 10 bases from J; bases unmatched to any gene: 3. Per the germline V gene, CDR1 is SGHTA and CDR2 is FQGNSA. The full variable domain, its missing parts supplied by reference TRBV7-2 and TRBJ2-3, is GAGVSQSPSNKVTEKGKDVELRCDPISGHTALYWYRQSLGQGLEFLIYFQGNSAPDKSGLPSDRFSAERTGGSVSTLTIQRTQQEDSAVYLCASSLGTSAQYFGPGTRLTVL.

V gene TRBV29-1 combines with J gene TRBJ2-1; 8 bases agree with TRBD1. V dropped 6 bases and J dropped 3; count of bases not matched to a gene: 7. Germline V gene lookup returns CDR1 SQVTM and CDR2 ANQGSEA. The CDR3 consists of 14 residues. CDR3 nucleotides: TGCAGCGTCGCAAGACAGGGGCACTACAATGAGCAGTTCTTC. Its protein is CSVARQGHYNEQFF.

The gene calls are TRBV6-4 and TRBJ1-2; TRBD1 matches 8 bases. Germline V gene sequence: CDR1 MRHNA, CDR2 SNTAGT. The CDR3 contains 15 residues. V gave up 2 bases and J gave up 7 bases; unmatched junction bases: 9. This CDR3 is CASSDTIGQGRGYTF. The CDR3 region has the DNA TGTGCCAGCAGTGACACCATAGGACAGGGTCGTGGCTACACCTTC.